This T cell receptor (beta chain) was captured in a study of blood T cell repertoires in COVID-19 (dated by TCRdb to 2020 to 2022). With regard to the full study: The collaborator samples originated in the United States, Italy and Spain and spanned the acute and convalescent phases of COVID-19. The prospective study material was composed of cDNA or gDNA derived from T cells, B-cell-depleted T cells, or PBMCs. Deeply sampled blood TCRbeta repertoires from subjects exposed to, actively infected with, or recovered from COVID-19 were included in the dataset. The repertoires were released in a freely available public database intended as a resource for research on the immune response to SARS-CoV-2. Samples were obtained from the ongoing ImmuneRACE study (first 160 participants) and from over 1,000 subjects provided by 6 global collaborators. Nearly every sample came with metadata listing a de-identified subject ID, COVID-19 status, age in years and sex. HLA class I and class II types, where available, came from metadata supplied by the sample provider rather than from assay-based typing.

Collaborating institutions collected whole blood in K2EDTA tubes following their own protocols. Collaborator samples were shipped for TCRbeta analysis as frozen whole blood, isolated PBMCs, or DNA extracted from either sample type. From the cysteine up to the phenylalanine, the CDR3 has a length of 13 residues. The read is trimmed to its CDR3 DNA, 39 bases read in frame from base 1. In the germline V gene (reference sequence), CDR1 corresponds to MNHNY and CDR2 to SVGAGI. V and J are trimmed by 6 bases and 8 bases, and the gene matches miss 7 bases of the junction. Notes on this clone: The clone's antigen remains unknown. The input lacks base qualities; no much larger clone sits a single base away.

TCRbeta CDR3 regions were amplified from genomic DNA by means of the immunoSEQ Assay, a bias-controlled multiplex PCR. As for how the authors treated the data: Within the assay, amplification of reference gene primers was used to estimate how many nucleated cells each sample contained. To quantify the absolute abundance of each unique TCRbeta CDR3 rearrangement, sequence reads were collapsed and filtered. Productive Simpson clonality was computed per sample as the square root of Simpson's diversity index over productive rearrangements. TCRdb stores this immuneACCESS table with in-frame sequences only. Part of the clones is absent; in the studies checked, under half of the shortfall reflects unresolved V genes, and no reason is known for the rest. The V and J calls and clone size are taken from that table; D and trimming were inferred from the DNA. A total of over 150,000 clones appear in this sample, under 85% of them only once. The ten largest account for 3.7% of the sample.

Beyond this particular receptor, the publication reports: How much clinical and demographic metadata was included differed by source and by participant, and the metadata was provided uncurated.

The specimen was peripheral blood. The source of this sequence is an elderly woman with acute or convalescent COVID-19. This chain joins TRBV6-6 to TRBJ1-2; 9 bases in the junction line up with TRBD1. The nucleotides are TGTGCCAGCAGCACACAGGGGGCGGAAGGCTACACCTTC. The resulting protein is CASSTQGAEGYTF.